This T cell receptor (beta chain) came from a study of tumor-infiltrating lymphocytes in localized non-small cell lung cancer. Study at large: Patients included smokers and never-smokers with various histologies, some sampled after neoadjuvant chemotherapy. Each patient gave resected tumor and non-adjacent uninvolved lung tissue.

Study results and caveats: Tumor T-cell fraction from TCR sequencing was not associated with recurrence-free survival (p = 0.61). Compared with uninvolved lung, tumors showed higher T cell infiltration by TCRbeta sequencing.

This clone is deemed medium-sized. Its antigen remains unidentified. Produced via immunoSEQ multiplex PCR; TCRdb's table is partial and in-frame only. Of about 16,000 clones listed, 60% to 85% are singletons. There are 11 residues in the CDR3. Germline V gene lookup returns CDR1 SGHTA and CDR2 FQGNSA. The ends were cut back, 8 bases at V and 7 bases at J, with 9 bases in the middle. Sequences were obtained from lung tumor tissue. This chain connects TRBV7-2 to TRBJ2-1; D is ambiguous. The origin of this receptor is a human donor with non-small cell lung cancer. CDR3 sequence: CASQSWNEQFF. CDR3 sequence (DNA): TGTGCCAGCCAAAGCTGGAATGAGCAGTTCTTC.